This T cell receptor beta chain stems from a study of T cell responses to AZD1222 COVID-19 vaccine (dated by TCRdb to about 2021). Concerning the study at large: AZD1222 recipients whose second dose came at about 4 weeks and those whose second dose came at about 12 weeks were combined into one group, since spike-specific TCR depth and breadth did not differ between the two schedules. TCR sequencing covered approximately 230 trial participants: 200 to 220 given two doses of AZD1222 and approximately 26 given two doses of MenACWY control vaccine. Trial participants were enrolled by age into 18-55, 56-69 and 70-plus year subgroups, with roughly 160, 29 and 62 TCR-sequenced participants respectively.

Paper-wide results and their limitations: Epitopes outside the regions mutated in the B.1.351 and B.1.1.7 variants were reportedly recognized by nearly half of the unique spike-specific TCRs. The 56-69-year group was small, and its depth increase did not reach significance, likely because of low power. No day 14 peak-response samples were available, so repertoires were characterized only after the peak T cell response. Participants were mostly white British and included more females than males, and it was suggested by the authors that clonal diversity may have been underestimated. Conclusions about previously exposed vaccinees were limited because only a handful of AZD1222 recipients were SARS-CoV-2 seropositive at baseline. After two AZD1222 doses, both the breadth and the depth of spike-specific TCRs were significantly higher than at day 0 and than in MenACWY recipients. Vaccine-associated CD4 TCRs spanned the whole spike protein, with dominant responses in regions 160-218 and 743-854.

Per the publication, the time point label means: baseline before first vaccination. The vaccinee samples were drawn from two UK trials, COV001 and COV002, one of which was a single-blind randomized controlled phase 2/3 trial testing AZD1222 (ChAdOx1 nCoV-19) in healthy adults. For TCRbeta chain sequencing, PBMC samples from trial participants were taken at day 0 and at day 28 after the second dose. Of note for this clone: Its antigen remains undetermined. It has no much larger one-base neighbor in the sample; base qualities were not kept.

In the germline V gene, CDR1 corresponds to KGHSH and CDR2 to LQKENI. There are 15 amino acids in the CDR3, from cysteine to phenylalanine inclusive. CDR3 DNA only is kept here, 45 bases in frame from base 1. Trimming leaves V shorter by 3 bases and J shorter by 6 bases, with the junction holding 10 bases beyond the gene matches. The CDR3 regions of human TCRbeta chains were subjected to immunosequencing. Processing in the source paper ran as follows. Repertoire TCRs were checked for matches against a reference library of SARS-CoV-2-specific TCRs that had been generated using the MIRA antigen-specificity platform. Breadth meant the fraction of unique TCRs that were SARS-CoV-2-associated, whereas depth meant the fraction of total T cells that were SARS-CoV-2-associated. Using the MIRA data, each spike-specific TCR was mapped to the spike region that the TCR reacts to and placed in a CD4 or CD8 class. Log10-transformed breadth and depth values were compared by one-way ANOVA with Sidak's multiple comparisons tests. TCRdb took over this immuneACCESS table, retaining in-frame rearrangements with V and J assigned. Such tables are incomplete; in checked studies, under half of the missing clones stem from an unresolved V gene, and the remainder is unexplained. V and J calls and clone size are those listed in that table; D and trimming were worked out from the DNA. This sample holds around 130,000 clones; over 75% were observed only once. The ten largest account for roughly 1.6% of the sample.

This chain is built from TRBV18 and TRBJ1-1; TRBD1 lines up with 7 middle nucleotides. The source was peripheral blood, collected on day 0 of AZD1222 vaccination. The TCR was taken from an adult in good health. The CDR3 protein sequence reads: CASSPSVVTGPEAFF. The sequenced DNA is TGTGCCAGCTCACCTTCAGTCGTGACAGGGCCTGAAGCTTTCTTT. The variable domain in full, with residues beyond the CDR3 obtained from the reference TRBV18 and TRBJ1-1 genes, is NAGVMQNPRHLVRRRGQEARLRCSPMKGHSHVYWYRQLPEEGLKFMVYLQKENIIDESGMPKERFSAEFPKEGPSILRIQQVVRGDSAAYFCASSPSVVTGPEAFFGQGTRLTVV.